The sequence of this TCR beta chain was determined in a study of cytomegalovirus exposure and HLA in healthy donors. The PCR employed 60 Vbeta primers together with 13 Jbeta primers. Sequenced by immunoSEQ multiplex PCR; TCRdb stores in-frame clones only, minus some. The repertoire includes fewer than 100,000 clones, roughly 79% of them detected once, and roughly 3.8% sits in the top ten. The CDR3 spans 14 residues. The germline gives CDR1 SQVTM, CDR2 ANQGSEA. Trimming left V 4 bases short and J 5 bases short, with 17 bases between. The sequencing input was PBMCs. The receptor comes from a woman aged 40 to 55 in good health and CMV-seronegative. This chain links TRBV29-1 with TRBJ2-5, with D perhaps matching TRBD1 (6 bases). CDR3 nucleotides: TGCAGCGTTGTAGACCGCAAAAGGGGGGAGACCCAGTACTTC. It codes for CSVVDRKRGETQYF. Full variable domain (outside the CDR3, taken from reference TRBV29-1 and TRBJ2-5): SAVISQKPSRDICQRGTSLTIQCQVDSQVTMMFWYRQQPGQSLTLIATANQGSEATYESGFVIDKFPISRPNLTFSTLTVSNMSPEDSSIYLCSVVDRKRGETQYFGPGTRLLVL.